The rows below give T cell receptor beta chains drawn from one sample of a study of blood T cell repertoires in COVID-19. The table came from immunoSEQ multiplex PCR; TCRdb's copy has only in-frame clones and leaves some out. The repertoire consists of approximately 170,000 clones, with 86% occurring once and the leading ten covering under 4.5%. The sequencing input was peripheral blood. The source is a woman aged 70-85 years with acute or convalescent COVID-19. The CDR3 runs from the conserved cysteine through the conserved F or W. D genes are given only for firm matches. Not all rows give a size; the values are once, few, many and, for expanded clones, a class.

CAISESHRDTEAFF TGTGCCATCAGTGAGAGCCACAGGGACACTGAAGCTTTCTTT TRBV10-3 - TRBJ1-1 -
CATSTRLVSTDTQYF TGTGCCACCAGCACCCGACTAGTTTCCACAGATACGCAGTATTTT TRBV15 few TRBJ2-3 -
CASSQTTGGRTEAFF TGTGCCAGCAGCCAAACGACAGGGGGGAGGACTGAAGCTTTCTTT TRBV16 once TRBJ1-1 TRBD1
CASSYGRAPYEQYF TGTGCCAGCAGTTACGGGAGGGCCCCCTACGAGCAGTACTTC TRBV6-2/TRBV6-3 - TRBJ2-7 TRBD2
CASSLDRIVGVNEKLFF TGTGCCAGCAGTTTGGACAGGATCGTGGGAGTTAATGAAAAACTGTTTTTT TRBV7-9 - TRBJ1-4 TRBD1
CAWSSGGQSNSPLHF TGTGCCTGGAGTTCCGGGGGACAGTCGAATTCACCCCTCCACTTT TRBV30 - TRBJ1-6 TRBD1
CASSQDRSATNEKLFF TGTGCCAGCAGCCAAGATCGAAGCGCAACTAATGAAAAACTGTTTTTT TRBV4-2 - TRBJ1-4 -
CASIPSGTGSLNYGYTF TGTGCCAGCATTCCCTCAGGGACAGGTTCACTAAACTATGGCTACACCTTC TRBV25-1 - TRBJ1-2 TRBD1
CASSLETRSSYNEQFF TGCGCCAGCAGCTTGGAAACCCGGAGCTCCTACAATGAGCAGTTCTTC TRBV5-1 - TRBJ2-1 -
CASSLQPGLATDTQYF TGTGCCAGCTCACTTCAACCGGGACTAGCGACAGATACGCAGTATTTT TRBV18 - TRBJ2-3 TRBD2
CASSPNTGTAGYGYTF TGCGCCAGCAGCCCTAACACCGGGACAGCTGGCTATGGCTACACCTTC TRBV4-3 - TRBJ1-2 TRBD1
CASSQDVSPLETQYF TGTGCCAGCAGCCAAGACGTATCCCCCTTGGAGACCCAGTACTTC TRBV4-2 - TRBJ2-5 -
CASSLERGLGEKLFF TGTGCCAGCAGCTTAGAGCGGGGCCTGGGTGAAAAACTGTTTTTT TRBV7-9 - TRBJ1-4 -
CASSVEGTGVYGYTF TGTGCCAGCAGCGTAGAAGGGACAGGGGTCTATGGCTACACCTTC TRBV9 - TRBJ1-2 TRBD1
CASSQTSGGNYEQFF TGTGCCAGCAGCCAGACTAGCGGGGGGAATTATGAGCAGTTCTTC TRBV3-1/TRBV3-2 once TRBJ2-1 TRBD2
CASSQLQGTYGYTF TGTGCCAGCAGCCAGCTTCAGGGGACCTATGGCTACACCTTC TRBV5-6 - TRBJ1-2 -
CASSSRDRDYGYTF TGTGCCAGCAGCTCCCGGGACAGGGACTATGGCTACACCTTC TRBV7-9 - TRBJ1-2 TRBD1
CASSRTVNQPQHF TGTGCCAGCAGCCGGACAGTCAATCAGCCCCAGCATTTT TRBV3-1/TRBV3-2 few TRBJ1-5 -
CASSSTSVRETQYF TGTGCCAGCAGTTCAACTAGCGTCCGGGAGACCCAGTACTTC TRBV6-5 - TRBJ2-5 TRBD2
CASSLAAGAAYNEQFF TGTGCCAGCAGCTTAGCTGCGGGGGCGGCGTACAATGAGCAGTTCTTC TRBV7-9 - TRBJ2-1 -
CASSYEWGETYTF TGCGCCAGCAGCTACGAATGGGGAGAAACTTACACCTTC TRBV5-1 - TRBJ1-2 -
CARSLQASYEQYF TGTGCCAGAAGCTTGCAGGCGTCCTACGAGCAGTACTTC TRBV5-3 - TRBJ2-7 -
CASPWWEREEGGEQYF TGTGCAAGTCCTTGGTGGGAGCGGGAGGAGGGGGGCGAGCAGTACTTC TRBV12-2 - TRBJ2-7 -
CASSRDSQNTEAFF TGCGCCAGCAGCCGCGACAGCCAGAACACTGAAGCTTTCTTT TRBV5-1 - TRBJ1-1 -
CASTQDRGYNSPLHF TGTGCCAGTACCCAAGACAGAGGCTATAATTCACCCCTCCACTTT TRBV19 - TRBJ1-6 -
CASSQVPGGAKNIQYF TGCGCCAGCAGCCAAGTCCCGGGAGGGGCCAAAAACATTCAGTACTTC TRBV4-3 - TRBJ2-4 TRBD2
CAISEAVTYNEQFF TGTGCCATCAGCGAAGCGGTTACTTACAATGAGCAGTTCTTC TRBV10-3 - TRBJ2-1 -
CAWSGDGQGPYGYTF TGTGCCTGGAGTGGAGACGGACAGGGACCCTATGGCTACACCTTC TRBV30 - TRBJ1-2 TRBD1
CASSQEGGTAGELFF TGCGCCAGCAGCCAAGAAGGTGGGACAGCCGGGGAGCTGTTTTTT TRBV4-3 - TRBJ2-2 TRBD1
CASSQQGARGYTF TGTGCCAGCAGTCAACAGGGGGCGCGGGGCTACACCTTC TRBV28 - TRBJ1-2 TRBD1
CASSYLDRAGQPQHF TGTGCCAGCAGTTACCTGGACAGGGCGGGTCAGCCCCAGCATTTT TRBV6-2/TRBV6-3 - TRBJ1-5 TRBD1
CASSLAGVMNTEAFF TGTGCCAGCAGCTTAGCGGGAGTAATGAACACTGAAGCTTTCTTT TRBV7-8 - TRBJ1-1 -
CASSYRDTTYEQYF TGTGCCAGCAGTTACCGGGACACTACTTACGAGCAGTACTTC TRBV6-2/TRBV6-3 - TRBJ2-7 -
CASSSPRGDRGVWNEQFF TGTGCCAGCAGTTCTCCCCGGGGCGACAGGGGGGTTTGGAATGAGCAGTTCTTC TRBV28 - TRBJ2-1 TRBD1
CASRRTGSPEAFF TGTGCCAGCAGACGGACAGGTTCGCCCGAAGCTTTCTTT TRBV6-4 - TRBJ1-1 TRBD1
CASSFEGGGNTEAFF TGTGCCAGCAGCTTCGAAGGGGGCGGGAACACTGAAGCTTTCTTT TRBV5-8 - TRBJ1-1 TRBD1
CASSLTGTGQFSTQYF TGTGCCAGCAGCCTAACCGGGACAGGGCAGTTCTCTACGCAGTATTTT TRBV2 - TRBJ2-3 TRBD1
CASSLSGGTYNEQFF TGTGCCAGCAGCCTAAGCGGGGGGACCTACAATGAGCAGTTCTTC TRBV9 - TRBJ2-1 TRBD2
CASSPRQGSSYEQYF TGTGCCAGTAGTCCCCGACAGGGCAGCTCCTACGAGCAGTACTTC TRBV19 - TRBJ2-7 TRBD1
CASSLGVIRQSLWLYGYTF TGTGCCAGCAGCTTAGGGGTCATCCGACAGTCCCTATGGCTCTATGGCTACACCTTC TRBV11-2 - TRBJ1-2 -
CASSPSGENTEAFF TGTGCCAGCTCACCTAGTGGAGAGAACACTGAAGCTTTCTTT TRBV18 - TRBJ1-1 -
CASGERVSNTEAFF TGTGCTAGTGGGGAGAGGGTTTCGAACACTGAAGCTTTCTTT TRBV12-5 - TRBJ1-1 -
CASSETQGARYGYTF TGTGCCAGCTCAGAAACTCAGGGGGCGCGGTATGGCTACACCTTC TRBV18 - TRBJ1-2 TRBD1
CASGGETPRVSGANVLTF TGTGCTAGTGGTGGAGAGACCCCCCGGGTCTCTGGGGCCAACGTCCTGACTTTC TRBV12-5 - TRBJ2-6 -
CATYRRTANFSPSEAFF TGTGCCACCTACAGACGGACAGCGAATTTCTCCCCTTCTGAAGCTTTCTTT TRBV2 - TRBJ1-1 -
CASSLDGILDSEAFF TGTGCCAGCAGCTTAGACGGTATTCTCGACAGTGAAGCTTTCTTT TRBV7-9 - TRBJ1-1 -
CASSEPGGPGELFF TGTGCCAGCAGTGAACCCGGGGGACCCGGGGAGCTGTTTTTT TRBV6-1 - TRBJ2-2 -
CASSPGTGGALSTYGYTF TGTGCCAGCAGTCCCGGGACAGGGGGCGCCTTGAGTACCTATGGCTACACCTTC TRBV6-6 few TRBJ1-2 TRBD1
CASSFRLAGGTDTQYF TGTGCCAGCAGTTTTAGACTAGCGGGGGGCACAGATACGCAGTATTTT TRBV6-6 few TRBJ2-3 TRBD2
CASREQGDPEAFF TGTGCCAGCAGGGAACAGGGTGACCCTGAAGCTTTCTTT TRBV12-3/TRBV12-4 once TRBJ1-1 -
CASSVTGGRGTGELFF TGTGCCAGCAGCGTAACAGGCGGGAGAGGGACCGGGGAGCTGTTTTTT TRBV9 - TRBJ2-2 TRBD2